The T cell receptor beta chain under discussion was sequenced for a study of shared clonotypes between healthy human individuals. Whole-study findings and limits: Clonotype sharing across several donors was observed for 5% to 6.5% of naive CD4 clonotypes.

Some clones are missing from TCRdb's copy, which holds only in-frame ones; the method was immunoSEQ multiplex PCR. The table includes over a million clones, about 74% detected once. Every donor was a Caucasian adult from Nashville, Tennessee. For this clone: What it recognizes is unknown.

The length of the CDR3 is 15 residues. CDR1 is SGHRS, CDR2 YFSETQ, per germline. Trimming took 4 bases from V and 2 from J; bases not matched to a gene: 8. This sequence originates from a man younger than 35 in good health. The sequenced sample was memory CD4+ T cells sorted from blood. Sample subset: CD45RA-negative fraction. The genes are TRBV5-1 and TRBJ2-7, with 8 nucleotides matching TRBD2. The CDR3 nucleotides read TGCGCCAGCAGCCCACTAGCGGAGACTACCTACGAGCAGTACTTC. It codes for CASSPLAETTYEQYF.